Each of the 25 T cell receptor beta chains below was sequenced from the same sample in a study of OX40 agonist ivuxolimab in advanced cancers. Libraries were prepared through the immunoSEQ multiplex PCR assay. The table comes from immuneACCESS by way of TCRdb, which keeps in-frame sequences with V and J called. Part of the clones is missing from these tables; in studies checked, under half for an unresolved V gene and the rest for unknown reasons. The sample table contains around 70,000 clones; only one count was recorded for over 80% of them. The ten largest clones take up under 7% of the sample. The sample here was CD4+ or CD8+ T cells sorted from blood, taken in a trial of the OX40 agonist ivuxolimab. The source of these receptors is an adult with an advanced solid tumor such as melanoma, head and neck, liver or kidney cancer.

This clone has a handful of counts. The CDR3 nucleotides read TGTGCCAGCAGGTCGGCTAGGAATTCACCCCTCCACTTT. Its protein product is CASRSARNSPLHF. The chain links TRBV2 to TRBJ1-6; no firm D call. The CDR3 is 13 residues long. Trimming removed 6 bases from V and 7 bases from J, with 10 bases in between. Germline lookup yields CDR1 SNHLY and CDR2 FYNNEI.

This sequence joins TRBV7-9 and TRBJ1-4; D remains ambiguous. Trimming shortened V by 2 bases and J by 8 bases, and 9 bases separated the two germline ends. The germline gives CDR1 SEHNR, CDR2 FQNEAQ (reference sequence). The CDR3 consists of 13 residues. The DNA of the CDR3 is TGTGCCAGCAGCTTAAGTCTTAGGGAAAAACTGTTTTTT. Translating gives CASSLSLREKLFF. The full variable domain, with the rest looked up from reference TRBV7-9 and TRBJ1-4, is DTGVSQNPRHKITKRGQNVTFRCDPISEHNRLYWYRQTLGQGPEFLTYFQNEAQLEKSRLLSDRFSAERPKGSFSTLEIQRTEQGDSAMYLCASSLSLREKLFFGSGTQLSVL.

This clone was seen only a few times. V is TRBV2 and J is TRBJ2-7, with no clear D. Germline V gene data show CDR1 as SNHLY and CDR2 as FYNNEI. V shed 6 bases and J shed 3 bases, with 9 bases lying between them. The CDR3 sequence is 12 residues long. The CDR3 bases are TGTGCCAGCAGCCTAGAGAACTACGAGCAGTACGTC. It translates to CASSLENYEQYV.

For the CDR3, the DNA is TGTGCCAGCATGGCGGGACTAGCTAAGGAGACCCAGTACTTC. It codes for CASMAGLAKETQYF. The V call is TRBV28, the J call TRBJ2-5, with 9 bases fitting TRBD2. J lost 5 bases, V lost 7 bases, and 8 bases had no gene match. This CDR3 spans 14 amino acids. Germline V CDR1 and CDR2: MDHEN, SYDVKM. Variable domain in full (rest from reference TRBV28 and TRBJ2-5): DVKVTQSSRYLVKRTGEKVFLECVQDMDHENMFWYRQDPGLGLRLIYFSYDVKMKEKGDIPEGYSVSREKKERFSLILESASTNQTSMYLCASMAGLAKETQYFGPGTRLLVL.

The V gene is TRBV5-4, the J gene TRBJ1-2; 8 bases agree with TRBD1. There are 15 residues in the CDR3. Germline trimming cut 3 bases from V and 6 bases from J; bases unmatched to any gene: 10. From germline, CDR1 is SGHNT and CDR2 YYREEE (reference sequence). CDR3 nucleotides: TGTGCCAGCAGCTACCGGCAGGGGGCTGACAATGGCTACACCTTC. Translated: CASSYRQGADNGYTF.

The chain joins TRBV6-5 to TRBJ1-1; D gene ambiguous. The ends were cut back, 0 bases at V and 1 base at J, with 9 bases in the middle. The V gene's germline CDR1 is MNHEY and CDR2 SVGAGI. CDR3 length: 15 amino acids. This chain's CDR3 is CASSYSKRGNTEAFF. CDR3 DNA sequence: TGTGCCAGCAGTTACTCGAAGAGAGGGAACACTGAAGCTTTCTTT.

This rearrangement joins TRBV19 to TRBJ2-7, with 14 bases lining up with TRBD2. The germline CDR1 and CDR2 sequences are LNHDA and SQIVND (reference sequence). The CDR3 length is 17 residues. Trimming took 3 bases from V and 4 from J; bases not matched to a gene: 8. The CDR3 region is CASSIHRGLAGGYEQYF. The CDR3 nucleotides are TGTGCCAGTAGTATTCACCGAGGACTAGCGGGAGGATACGAGCAGTACTTC.

This chain links TRBV7-2 with TRBJ2-1; 12 bases agree with TRBD1. Germline V CDR1 and CDR2: SGHTA, FQGNSA. The CDR3 totals 17 residues. The J segment lost 3 bases and the V segment lost 3 bases, leaving 6 bases of the junction unmatched. CDR3 region: CASSFRGQGADYNEQFF. The CDR3 bases are TGTGCCAGCAGCTTCAGGGGACAGGGGGCTGACTACAATGAGCAGTTCTTC.

This sequence joins TRBV6-6 and TRBJ1-2, with D perhaps matching TRBD1 (5 bases). V was trimmed by 7 bases and J by 6 bases, leaving 21 bases between them. CDR1 and CDR2 (germline): MNHNY, SVGAGI (reference sequence). The CDR3 is made up of 15 amino acids. Here the CDR3 DNA reads TGTGCCAGCATTTCAACAGAAGACAGAAAAAATGGCTACACCTTC. Protein sequence: CASISTEDRKNGYTF.

V and J are TRBV5-6 and TRBJ2-2; 7 bases fit TRBD2. V gave up 3 bases and J gave up 4 bases; unmatched junction bases: 6. In germline, CDR1 is SGHDT, CDR2 YYEEEE. The CDR3 consists of 15 residues. The CDR3 reads CASSWDYPFTGELFF. The CDR3, as DNA: TGTGCCAGCAGCTGGGACTACCCCTTCACCGGGGAGCTGTTTTTT. The full variable domain, with the rest looked up from reference TRBV5-6 and TRBJ2-2, is DAGVTQSPTHLIKTRGQQVTLRCSPKSGHDTVSWYQQALGQGPQFIFQYYEEEERQRGNFPDRFSGHQFPNYSSELNVNALLLGDSALYLCASSWDYPFTGELFFGEGSRLTVL.

The chain joins TRBV15 to TRBJ2-7, with a weak D call TRBD1 (6 bases). CDR3 length equals 12 residues. V was pared by 8 bases and J by 5 bases, with 13 bases between. Germline V gene data show CDR1 as LNHNV and CDR2 as YYDKDF (reference sequence). The CDR3 sequence is CATSEQGNEQYF. CDR3 in DNA: TGTGCCACCTCTGAACAGGGAAACGAGCAGTACTTC.

This sequence joins TRBV11-3 and TRBJ1-1; possible D gene TRBD1, 5 bases. Trimming left V 2 bases short and J 1 base short, with 11 bases between. The CDR3 consists of 15 residues. Germline values: CDR1 SGHNT, CDR2 YENEEA. This chain's CDR3 is CASSLHGGQNTEAFF. CDR3 sequence (DNA): TGTGCCAGCAGCTTACATGGGGGTCAGAACACTGAAGCTTTCTTT.

This rearrangement joins TRBV28 to TRBJ1-4; perhaps TRBD1 as D (6 bases). The germline gives CDR1 MDHEN, CDR2 SYDVKM. V dropped 2 bases and J dropped 4 bases, with 14 bases sitting between them. CDR3 length: 16 residues. The DNA of the CDR3 is TGTGCCAGCAGTTTAGAGGGGGGAGGCTTTAATGAAAAACTGTTTTTT. Residues: CASSLEGGGFNEKLFF. The full variable domain, its missing parts supplied by reference TRBV28 and TRBJ1-4, is DVKVTQSSRYLVKRTGEKVFLECVQDMDHENMFWYRQDPGLGLRLIYFSYDVKMKEKGDIPEGYSVSREKKERFSLILESASTNQTSMYLCASSLEGGGFNEKLFFGSGTQLSVL.

The chain combines TRBV5-1 with TRBJ1-2; D unclear. Germline CDR1 reads SGHRS; CDR2 reads YFSETQ. The CDR3 consists of 15 residues. Trimming left V 4 bases short and J 0 bases short, with 13 bases between. CDR3 coding DNA: TGCGCCAGCAGCCCCAGCACGGCGACTAACTATGGCTACACCTTC. Amino acid sequence: CASSPSTATNYGYTF.

This chain links TRBV5-5 with TRBJ1-3; D gene uncertain. The germline CDR1 and CDR2 sequences are SGHKS and YYEKEE (reference sequence). V gave up 5 bases and J gave up 4 bases, with 7 bases separating them. The CDR3 sequence is 12 residues long. CDR3 sequence: CASRTSGNTIYF. The CDR3 DNA follows: TGTGCCAGCAGGACTAGCGGAAACACCATATATTTT.

This clone was found once. This chain links TRBV19 with TRBJ2-2, with TRBD1 matching 8 bases. There are 15 residues in the CDR3. Losses at the gene ends were 4 bases for V and 4 bases for J; bases not matched to a gene: 5. CDR1 LNHDA and CDR2 SQIVND come from the germline V gene (reference sequence). The CDR3 coding sequence is TGTGCCAGTAGTACCGGACAGGGCATCACCGGGGAGCTGTTTTTT. As protein: CASSTGQGITGELFF.

V and J are TRBV2 and TRBJ2-7, with 11 bases matching TRBD1. The V and J ends lost 6 bases and 2 bases, in that order; junction bases with no gene match: 9. The CDR3 consists of 16 residues. CDR1 SNHLY and CDR2 FYNNEI come from the germline V gene. The CDR3 DNA is TGTGCCAGCAGGGACTGGGACAGGGGGGTGCCCTACGAGCAGTACGTC. Protein sequence: CASRDWDRGVPYEQYV.

V gene TRBV11-2 combines with J gene TRBJ2-2; maybe TRBD1 (6 bases). The length of the CDR3 is 13 residues. Germline values: CDR1 SGHAT, CDR2 FQNNGV. V was trimmed by 8 bases and J by 6 bases, leaving 13 bases between them. CDR3 coding DNA: TGTGCCAGCGGAACAGGGATCCCCGGGGAGCTGTTTTTT. Translated, it gives CASGTGIPGELFF. Complete variable domain (other parts from reference TRBV11-2 and TRBJ2-2): EAGVAQSPRYKIIEKRQSVAFWCNPISGHATLYWYQQILGQGPKLLIQFQNNGVVDDSQLPKDRFSAERLKGVDSTLKIQPAKLEDSAVYLCASGTGIPGELFFGEGSRLTVL.

This rearrangement joins TRBV10-2 to TRBJ2-5; D not resolved. The CDR3 is made up of 13 amino acids. The V gene's germline CDR1 is WSHSY and CDR2 SAAADI. Trimming stripped 4 bases from V and 2 bases from J, with 8 bases between. This CDR3 is CASSARRQETQYF. CDR3 bases: TGCGCCAGCAGTGCCCGGAGACAAGAGACCCAGTACTTC.

The J gene is TRBJ2-2, the V gene TRBV5-4; D uncertain. The CDR3 runs to 13 residues. Germline V gene lookup returns CDR1 SGHNT and CDR2 YYREEE (reference sequence). Trimming took off 10 bases at V and 2 bases at J, with 12 bases between the two ends. The CDR3 loop is CAGGPPNTGELFF. The CDR3, as DNA: TGTGCCGGCGGACCCCCCAACACCGGGGAGCTGTTTTTT.

This rearrangement joins TRBV4-3 to TRBJ2-7; D possibly corresponds to TRBD1 (6 bases). Germline loops: CDR1 LGHNA, CDR2 YSLEER. The length of the CDR3 is 16 residues. V lost 4 bases to trimming and J lost 2 bases, with 18 bases between them. The CDR3 bases are TGCGCCAGCAGCCGAACCCTTGACAGGCTCGCCTACGAGCAGTACTTC. Encoded protein: CASSRTLDRLAYEQYF.

This clone was seen only once. This rearrangement joins TRBV10-1 to TRBJ2-4, with 15 bases matching TRBD2. Germline loops: CDR1 WNHNN, CDR2 SYGVQD (reference sequence). The CDR3 totals 18 residues. With V trimmed by 9 bases and J by 2 bases, 11 bases remained unmatched. In DNA, the CDR3 is TGCGCCAGAAGAGGACTAGCGGGAGGGCCAGTATCCAAAAACATTCAGTACTTC. Residues: CARRGLAGGPVSKNIQYF.

The chain has TRBV5-6 and TRBJ1-1; D is possibly TRBD1 (6 bases). There are 13 residues in the CDR3. The germline V gene has CDR1 SGHDT and CDR2 YYEEEE. Trimming stripped 4 bases from V and 8 bases from J, with 15 bases between. CDR3 in amino acids: CASSLTGIGEAFF. The CDR3 nucleotides read TGTGCCAGCAGCCTGACAGGAATTGGAGAAGCTTTCTTT. The full variable domain, in which reference TRBV5-6 and TRBJ1-1 provide the parts outside the CDR3, is DAGVTQSPTHLIKTRGQQVTLRCSPKSGHDTVSWYQQALGQGPQFIFQYYEEEERQRGNFPDRFSGHQFPNYSSELNVNALLLGDSALYLCASSLTGIGEAFFGQGTRLTVV.

This chain joins TRBV5-6 and TRBJ1-2; 10 bases are a match to TRBD1. V gave up 0 bases and J gave up 4 bases; unmatched junction bases: 3. This CDR3 comprises 15 residues. Germline V lookup: CDR1 SGHDT, CDR2 YYEEEE. The CDR3 coding sequence is TGTGCCAGCAGCTTGGGAGGGACAGGGGTCTATGGCTACACCTTC. Protein product: CASSLGGTGVYGYTF.

The chain employs TRBV9 and TRBJ2-1; D could derive from TRBD1 or TRBD2 (6 bases each). The V end was cut by 7 bases, the J end by 7 bases, with 21 bases between. Germline V CDR1 and CDR2: SGDLS, YYNGEE. This CDR3 contains 15 residues. The CDR3 DNA follows: TGTGCCAGCTCCCCAAGGGGGTGGAGGGGTAATGAGCAGTTCTTC. This translates into CASSPRGWRGNEQFF. Full variable domain (outside the CDR3, taken from reference TRBV9 and TRBJ2-1): DSGVTQTPKHLITATGQRVTLRCSPRSGDLSVYWYQQSLDQGLQFLIQYYNGEERAKGNILERFSAQQFPDLHSELNLSSLELGDSALYFCASSPRGWRGNEQFFGPGTRLTVL.